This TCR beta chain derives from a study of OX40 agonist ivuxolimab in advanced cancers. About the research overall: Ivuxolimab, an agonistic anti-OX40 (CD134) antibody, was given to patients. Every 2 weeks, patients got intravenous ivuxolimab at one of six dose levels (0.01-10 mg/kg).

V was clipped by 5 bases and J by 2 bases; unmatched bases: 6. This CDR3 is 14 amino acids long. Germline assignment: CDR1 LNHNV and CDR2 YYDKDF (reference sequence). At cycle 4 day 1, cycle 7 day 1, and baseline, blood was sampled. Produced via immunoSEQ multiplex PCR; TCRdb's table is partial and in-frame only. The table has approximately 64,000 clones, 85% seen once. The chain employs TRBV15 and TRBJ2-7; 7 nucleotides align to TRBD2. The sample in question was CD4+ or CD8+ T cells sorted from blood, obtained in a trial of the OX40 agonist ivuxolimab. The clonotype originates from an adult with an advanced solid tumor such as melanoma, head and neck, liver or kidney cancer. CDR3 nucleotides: TGTGCCACCAGCGACCCTGGGGGGGCCTACGAGCAGTACTTC. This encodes CATSDPGGAYEQYF.